These 7 T cell receptor beta chains were sequenced from one sample in a study of OX40 agonist ivuxolimab in advanced cancers. Sequencing used immunoSEQ multiplex PCR; TCRdb keeps in-frame clones, though not all of them. The sample includes roughly 92,000 clones, around 90% of them seen just once. The specimen was CD4+ or CD8+ T cells sorted from blood, collected in a trial of the OX40 agonist ivuxolimab. The receptors come from an adult with an advanced solid tumor such as melanoma, head and neck, liver or kidney cancer.

V usage is TRBV30 and J usage is TRBJ2-5; 14 bases align to TRBD2. The CDR3 is 18 residues long. Trimming took 5 bases from V and 4 from J; bases not matched to a gene: 15. The germline V gene has CDR1 GTSNPN and CDR2 SVGIG (reference sequence). The CDR3 nucleotides are TGTGCCTGGGGGAGGGGACTAGCGGGGGCACTTTGGGGAGAGACCCAGTACTTC. It yields the protein CAWGRGLAGALWGETQYF.

This chain uses TRBV27 with TRBJ1-1, with TRBD1 matching 10 bases. The V and J ends lost 1 base and 10 bases, in that order; junction bases with no gene match: 9. Germline CDR1 reads MNHEY; CDR2 reads SMNVEV (reference sequence). The CDR3 is 15 residues long. The CDR3 sequence: CASSLWTTGGSSAFF. In DNA form, the CDR3 reads TGTGCCAGCAGTTTATGGACGACAGGGGGCAGTTCAGCTTTCTTT.

The chain joins TRBV9 to TRBJ2-2, with no clear D. The CDR3 has 15 amino acids. Germline V CDR1 and CDR2: SGDLS, YYNGEE. V was pared by 2 bases and J by 0 bases, with 8 bases between. The DNA of the CDR3 is TGTGCCAGCAGCGTGGGCGCCACGAACACCGGGGAGCTGTTTTTT. This translates into CASSVGATNTGELFF.

This rearrangement joins TRBV5-6 to TRBJ2-5; D may be TRBD2 (6 bases). The CDR3 totals 13 residues. V dropped 1 base and J dropped 2 bases, with 6 bases sitting between them. CDR1 SGHDT and CDR2 YYEEEE come from the germline V gene. The CDR3 DNA follows: TGTGCCAGCAGCTTGAGCGGGCAAGAGACCCAGTACTTC. This translates into CASSLSGQETQYF.

The rearrangement joins TRBV6-5 to TRBJ2-7; TRBD2 is a possible D gene (5 bases). Between the trimmed V and J ends, which lost 6 bases and 2 bases, there was a span of 11 bases. Germline CDR1 and CDR2: MNHEY and SVGAGI. This CDR3 comprises 13 residues. The CDR3 here is CASSHPRAYEQYF. Written as DNA, the CDR3 is TGTGCCAGCAGCCACCCGAGGGCCTACGAGCAGTACTTC.

A few counts support this clone. This chain uses TRBV15 with TRBJ2-2, with D uncertain. The V gene's germline CDR1 is LNHNV and CDR2 YYDKDF (reference sequence). The ends were cut back, 0 bases at V and 4 bases at J, with 0 bases in the middle. The CDR3 sequence is 12 residues long. CDR3 sequence: CATSRDTGELFF. CDR3 nucleotides: TGTGCCACCAGCAGAGACACCGGGGAGCTGTTTTTT. Looking up the rest from reference TRBV15 and TRBJ2-2 gives the full variable domain: DAMVIQNPRYQVTQFGKPVTLSCSQTLNHNVMYWYQQKSSQAPKLLFHYYDKDFNNEADTPDNFQSRRPNTSFCFLDIRSPGLGDTAMYLCATSRDTGELFFGEGSRLTVL.

The J gene is TRBJ2-7, the V gene TRBV10-2; D possibly corresponds to TRBD2 (5 bases). The CDR3 is 16 residues long. The germline V gene encodes CDR1 WSHSY and CDR2 SAAADI. V shed 4 bases and J shed 4 bases, with 20 bases lying between them. The CDR3, as DNA: TGCGCCAGCAGTGGGAAGACTACGAGTACTGGTTACGAGCAGTACTTC. This gives the protein CASSGKTTSTGYEQYF.